One sample yielded the 14 T cell receptor beta chains listed below, sequenced in a study of T cells in Graves' hyperthyroidism and ophthalmopathy (dated by TCRdb to between 2018 and 2021). Libraries were constructed by multiplex PCR. TCRdb names Illumina HiSeq 2000 as the instrument used. TCR beta CDR3 regions were amplified from RNA transcripts. A first-round RT-PCR of the TCR CDR3 used the HTBI primer set with the Qiagen OneStep RT-PCR kit. The public reads were run again by TCRdb, first through fastp at Q25 and then through MiXCR, and only productive beta chains were kept. Records with the same CDR3 protein are collapsed into one entry carrying the most frequent genes and DNA. In all, the sample holds 490,000 or so distinct CDR3 sequences, and 15% to 20% of those were seen once. 40% to 50% of the sample rests with the top ten. Specimen: blood. These receptors were collected from a middle-aged man with Graves' ophthalmopathy.

This clonotype has a handful of counts. This chain connects TRBV7-3 to TRBJ1-1; the D gene is possibly TRBD1 (5 bases). V lost 4 bases to trimming and J lost 8 bases, with 26 bases between them. There are 17 residues in the CDR3. Germline assignment: CDR1 SGHTA and CDR2 FQGTGA. The CDR3 DNA sequence: TGTGCCAGCAGCTCGGGTCCAGGGTTTACTCGTGCCGGCGAAGCTTTCTTT. It specifies CASSSGPGFTRAGEAFF.

The V and J genes are TRBV19 and TRBJ1-2, with 9 bases aligning to TRBD1. V dropped 11 bases and J dropped 7; count of bases not matched to a gene: 8. CDR1 LNHDA and CDR2 SQIVND come from the germline V gene (reference sequence). The CDR3 runs to 12 residues. This CDR3 reads CALRDRAFGYTF. CDR3 bases: TGTGCCCTCCGGGACAGGGCCTTTGGCTACACCTTC.

This chain uses TRBV5-1 with TRBJ2-1; the D is unclear. This CDR3 has 12 amino acids. The germline gives CDR1 SGHRS, CDR2 YFSETQ. Trimming removed 4 bases from V and 5 bases from J, with 7 bases in between. CDR3 protein: CASSRLDNEQFF. For the CDR3, the DNA is TGCGCCAGCAGCCGACTTGACAATGAGCAGTTCTTC.

The chain employs TRBV28 and TRBJ1-3; D is possibly TRBD1 (6 bases). V lost 10 bases, J lost 0 bases, and 13 bases lay in between. Germline CDR1 MDHEN, CDR2 SYDVKM. This CDR3 comprises 14 residues. CDR3 residues: CATSTGLSGNTIYF. CDR3 DNA sequence: TGTGCCACCTCTACAGGGCTCTCTGGAAACACCATATATTTT.

There are many counts of this clonotype. The gene calls are TRBV2 and TRBJ2-3; D possibly uses TRBD1 or TRBD2 (5 bases each). CDR3 length: 16 residues. The V gene's germline CDR1 is SNHLY and CDR2 FYNNEI. V lost 3 bases and J lost 2, with 15 bases in between. CDR3 amino acids: CASSDFDRGDTDTQYF. The CDR3 DNA reads as TGTGCCAGCAGTGACTTCGATCGAGGGGACACAGATACGCAGTATTTT.

This clonotype has at least ten counts. This rearrangement joins TRBV7-2 to TRBJ2-7; TRBD2 matches at 12 bases. The V gene end was trimmed by 11 bases and the J gene end by 6 bases; junction bases not matched to a gene: 8. The germline V gene has CDR1 SGHTA and CDR2 FQGNSA. The CDR3 sequence is 13 residues long. CDR3 DNA: TGTGCCGCTGGACTAGCGGGATTTTCCGAGCAGTACTTC. It is translated as CAAGLAGFSEQYF.

V and J are TRBV20-1 and TRBJ2-3; D might be TRBD2 (7 bases). The CDR3 has 15 amino acids. The germline V gene encodes CDR1 DFQATT and CDR2 SNEGSKA (reference sequence). V was cut by 3 bases and J by 5 bases, with 18 bases left in between. The CDR3 bases are TGCAGTGCTAGTCTTGTCGGGGGGCTTGGAGATACGCAGTATTTT. Amino acids: CSASLVGGLGDTQYF.

V usage is TRBV6-2 or TRBV6-3 and J usage is TRBJ2-1; 11 nucleotides match TRBD2. Losses at the gene ends were 8 bases for V and 10 bases for J; bases not matched to a gene: 10. The germline gives CDR1 MNHEY, CDR2 SVGEGT. There are 14 residues in the CDR3. The CDR3 DNA is TGTGCCAGCCAACTGACTAGCGGGGTCGAGGAGCAGTTCTTC. Amino acids: CASQLTSGVEEQFF.

The chain couples TRBV6-2 or TRBV6-3 to TRBJ2-2; perhaps TRBD1 as D (6 bases). The CDR3 is 15 amino acids. The germline gives CDR1 MNHEY, CDR2 SVGEGT. V gave up 1 base and J gave up 3 bases, with 9 bases separating them. DNA for the CDR3: TGTGCCAGCAGTTACTTTCGGACAGACACCGGGGAGCTGTTTTTT. This sequence encodes CASSYFRTDTGELFF.

This sequence joins TRBV20-1 and TRBJ2-5; 9 bases are shared with TRBD2. V lost 5 bases and J lost 3; bases outside the gene matches: 13. The CDR3 extends over 16 amino acids. Germline assignment: CDR1 DFQATT and CDR2 SNEGSKA (reference sequence). CDR3 sequence reads: CSARGGRGGSKETQYF. In DNA form, the CDR3 reads TGCAGTGCTCGAGGGGGGCGGGGGGGCTCTAAAGAGACCCAGTACTTC.

In DNA, the CDR3 is TGTGCCAGTAGCCCTCATAAGGCGGGAAGGACTGAAGCTTTCTTT. Protein sequence: CASSPHKAGRTEAFF. This rearrangement joins TRBV19 to TRBJ1-1; D is undetermined. Germline V gene lookup returns CDR1 LNHDA and CDR2 SQIVND (reference sequence). The CDR3 spans 15 residues. The V and J ends lost 6 bases and 5 bases respectively, with 19 bases between them.

The chain joins TRBV7-9 to TRBJ1-1, with D maybe TRBD1 (5 bases). This CDR3 comprises 13 residues. V was pared by 5 bases and J by 4 bases, with 11 bases between. Germline loops: CDR1 SEHNR, CDR2 FQNEAQ (reference sequence). CDR3 coding DNA: TGTGCCAGCAGCGCGGGGGGTATCACTGAAGCTTTCTTT. As protein: CASSAGGITEAFF.

A few counts support this clonotype. The rearrangement uses TRBV15 and TRBJ2-1, with 8 bases that match TRBD1. The germline V gene encodes CDR1 LNHNV and CDR2 YYDKDF (reference sequence). V was pared by 2 bases and J by 4 bases, with 4 bases of the junction left unmatched. The CDR3 has 15 amino acids. The CDR3 loop is CATSRRDRLYNEQFF. DNA for the CDR3: TGTGCCACCAGCAGAAGGGACAGGTTATACAATGAGCAGTTCTTC.

This clonotype was seen repeatedly, ten times or more. This rearrangement joins TRBV7-2 to TRBJ1-1; D is perhaps TRBD1 (5 bases). CDR1 and CDR2 (germline): SGHTA, FQGNSA. The CDR3 extends over 15 amino acids. The V gene lost 4 bases and the J gene lost 1 base, with 13 bases spanning the gap. The CDR3 reads CASSSPPGSNTEAFF. The CDR3 region has the DNA TGTGCCAGCAGCTCTCCTCCAGGGTCGAACACTGAAGCTTTCTTT.